These 17 T cell receptor beta chains share one sample of origin, sequenced in a study of OX40 agonist ivuxolimab in advanced cancers. Produced via immunoSEQ multiplex PCR; TCRdb's table is partial and in-frame only. Here the sample spans roughly 34,000 clones, about 90% being singletons. This specimen consisted of CD4+ or CD8+ T cells sorted from blood, obtained in a trial of the OX40 agonist ivuxolimab. The receptors come from an adult with an advanced solid tumor such as melanoma, head and neck, liver or kidney cancer.

CDR3 DNA sequence: TGTGCCAGCAGTAGCGGACAGGGGGGCTACAATGAGCAGTTCTTC. Its protein product is CASSSGQGGYNEQFF. The chain links TRBV5-6 to TRBJ2-1; 10 bases map to TRBD1. This CDR3 is 15 amino acids long. Germline loops: CDR1 SGHDT, CDR2 YYEEEE. Trimming took 5 bases from V and 3 from J; bases not matched to a gene: 5.

The genes are TRBV5-4 and TRBJ1-1; 9 bases line up with TRBD1. The germline gives CDR1 SGHNT, CDR2 YYREEE (reference sequence). This CDR3 spans 16 amino acids. The trim removed 3 bases at V and 1 base at J, leaving 7 bases unmatched. The CDR3 loop is CASSSGQGVWNTEAFF. The CDR3 nucleotides read TGTGCCAGCAGCTCGGGACAGGGTGTTTGGAACACTGAAGCTTTCTTT.

This rearrangement joins TRBV7-2 to TRBJ2-5, with 8 bases that match TRBD2. CDR1 is SGHTA and CDR2 is FQGNSA in the germline V gene. The CDR3 has 16 residues. V trimming: 5 bases; J trimming: 5 bases; junction bases outside the gene matches: 13. The CDR3 here is CASSAELAVRGETQYF. CDR3 sequence (DNA): TGTGCCAGCAGCGCCGAACTAGCGGTCCGGGGGGAGACCCAGTACTTC.

Concerning this clone itself: This specimen includes other DNA sequences encoding the same CDR3. The J gene is TRBJ2-1, the V gene TRBV7-9; 11 bases are a match to TRBD2. This CDR3 has 16 residues. Per the germline V gene, CDR1 is SEHNR and CDR2 is FQNEAQ (reference sequence). V was clipped by 5 bases and J by 8 bases; unmatched bases: 11. As DNA, the CDR3 is TGTGCCAGCAGCCGCCGTAGCGGGAGGGCCGTGGATGAGCAGTTCTTC. Its translation is CASSRRSGRAVDEQFF.

As DNA, the CDR3 is TGTGCCAGCAGCCAAGAGGGACAAGTCACAGATACGCAGTATTTT. Protein: CASSQEGQVTDTQYF. This chain connects TRBV4-2 to TRBJ2-3; D may be TRBD1 (6 bases). Trimming removed 0 bases at V and 2 bases at J, with 9 bases between. The CDR3 is made up of 15 amino acids. In germline, CDR1 is LGHNA, CDR2 YNFKEQ.

This chain links TRBV18 with TRBJ1-4; weak D call: TRBD1 (5 bases). Germline V gene lookup returns CDR1 KGHSH and CDR2 LQKENI. CDR3 length equals 16 residues. Trimming removed 0 bases at V and 5 bases at J, with 13 bases between. This chain's CDR3 is CASSPPGWEGNEKLFF. The CDR3 DNA reads as TGTGCCAGCTCACCACCGGGATGGGAGGGGAATGAAAAACTGTTTTTT. The full variable domain, completed using reference TRBV18 and TRBJ1-4, is NAGVMQNPRHLVRRRGQEARLRCSPMKGHSHVYWYRQLPEEGLKFMVYLQKENIIDESGMPKERFSAEFPKEGPSILRIQQVVRGDSAAYFCASSPPGWEGNEKLFFGSGTQLSVL.

V and J are TRBV5-1 and TRBJ2-3; D may be TRBD1 (5 bases). The CDR3 loop spans 15 amino acids. Germline V gives CDR1 SGHRS, CDR2 YFSETQ. Trimming pared 3 bases from V and 0 bases from J, leaving 11 bases between. CDR3 amino acids: CASSSDNPSTDTQYF. The CDR3 bases are TGCGCCAGCAGCTCGGACAACCCTAGCACAGATACGCAGTATTTT.

The rearrangement joins TRBV7-2 to TRBJ1-4; D unresolved. Trimming took 5 bases from V and 8 from J, leaving 18 bases between them. The CDR3 covers 15 residues. The germline V gene has CDR1 SGHTA and CDR2 FQGNSA. The CDR3 here is CASSPSHSRWEKLFF. In DNA form, the CDR3 reads TGTGCCAGCAGCCCATCCCACTCAAGGTGGGAAAAACTGTTTTTT.

The chain recombines TRBV4-2 with TRBJ2-5, with TRBD2 identical over 7 bases. V shed 0 bases, J shed 4 bases, and the junction held 2 bases outside the gene matches. The CDR3 length is 14 residues. Germline V CDR1 and CDR2: LGHNA, YNFKEQ. CDR3 amino acids: CASSQEVAGETQYF. The CDR3 bases are TGTGCCAGCAGCCAAGAGGTAGCGGGAGAGACCCAGTACTTC.

The rearrangement links TRBV7-2 to TRBJ2-5, with D tentatively TRBD2 (6 bases). This CDR3 comprises 14 residues. The V and J ends lost 2 bases and 7 bases respectively, with 14 bases between them. The V gene's germline CDR1 is SGHTA and CDR2 FQGNSA. The DNA for the CDR3 is TGTGCCAGCAGCTTATCTGGGCAGGGAGGGACCCAGTACTTC. Protein sequence: CASSLSGQGGTQYF.

The V and J genes are TRBV5-5 and TRBJ1-2; 7 bases fit TRBD1. Germline CDR1 and CDR2: SGHKS and YYEKEE (reference sequence). The CDR3 has 14 amino acids. With 5 bases clipped from V and 4 bases from J, the junction kept 8 bases outside the gene matches. The CDR3 DNA reads TGTGCCAGCAGACCGCGACAGGGTGGCTATGGCTACACCTTC. Translated: CASRPRQGGYGYTF.

This sequence joins TRBV19 and TRBJ2-7; 11 bases agree with TRBD2. The V and J ends lost 3 bases and 1 base, in that order; junction bases with no gene match: 8. This CDR3 has 17 amino acids. CDR1 and CDR2 (germline): LNHDA, SQIVND (reference sequence). CDR3 region: CASSMGSGTSGSYEQYF. The CDR3 DNA reads TGTGCCAGTAGTATGGGCTCCGGGACTAGCGGTTCCTACGAGCAGTACTTC.

The chain employs TRBV6-6 and TRBJ2-2; unclear D gene. Trimming shortened V by 10 bases and J by 6 bases, and 24 bases separated the two germline ends. The CDR3 spans 16 residues. Germline CDR1 MNHNY, CDR2 SVGAGI (reference sequence). As DNA, the CDR3 is TGTGCCACAGTCGATGGGCAGCAAGACATGGCCGGGGAGCTGTTTTTT. Residues: CATVDGQQDMAGELFF.

Written as DNA, the CDR3 is TGCGCCAGCAGCTTGGTTGTCAGGGATACTTACGAGCAGTACTTC. Translation: CASSLVVRDTYEQYF. The chain links TRBV5-1 to TRBJ2-7, with a possible D match to TRBD1 (5 bases). CDR1 and CDR2 from the germline V gene are SGHRS and YFSETQ. The CDR3 loop spans 15 amino acids. Trimming took 0 bases from V and 4 from J, leaving 14 bases between them. Full variable domain (missing parts from reference TRBV5-1 and TRBJ2-7): KAGVTQTPRYLIKTRGQQVTLSCSPISGHRSVSWYQQTPGQGLQFLFEYFSETQRNKGNFPGRFSGRQFSNSRSEMNVSTLELGDSALYLCASSLVVRDTYEQYFGPGTRLTVT.

The V call is TRBV9, the J call TRBJ2-4, with 7 bases lining up with TRBD1. CDR1 and CDR2 (germline): SGDLS, YYNGEE. The V and J ends lost 0 bases and 12 bases, in that order; junction bases with no gene match: 9. This CDR3 has 14 residues. The CDR3 bases are TGTGCCAGCAGCGTAGCCGGACAGGCTTCGACTCAGTACTTC. Translation gives CASSVAGQASTQYF.

This clone was detected only a few times. This chain joins TRBV29-1 and TRBJ1-1; perhaps TRBD1 as D (6 bases). Germline V gene sequence: CDR1 SQVTM, CDR2 ANQGSEA. The CDR3 extends over 16 amino acids. V was clipped by 6 bases and J by 3 bases, with 23 bases between them. As DNA, the CDR3 is TGCAGCGTGTTACAGGGTAGGACCCCACCCGACACTGAAGCTTTCTTT. This sequence encodes CSVLQGRTPPDTEAFF.

J is TRBJ1-1 and V is TRBV6-6, with 7 bases that match TRBD1. This CDR3 has 14 residues. CDR1 and CDR2 from the germline V gene are MNHNY and SVGAGI (reference sequence). The V segment lost 7 bases and the J segment 1 base; nucleotides outside the gene matches: 6. The CDR3 DNA sequence: TGTGCCAGCACAACGGCAGGGGGGAACACTGAAGCTTTCTTT. Its translation: CASTTAGGNTEAFF.